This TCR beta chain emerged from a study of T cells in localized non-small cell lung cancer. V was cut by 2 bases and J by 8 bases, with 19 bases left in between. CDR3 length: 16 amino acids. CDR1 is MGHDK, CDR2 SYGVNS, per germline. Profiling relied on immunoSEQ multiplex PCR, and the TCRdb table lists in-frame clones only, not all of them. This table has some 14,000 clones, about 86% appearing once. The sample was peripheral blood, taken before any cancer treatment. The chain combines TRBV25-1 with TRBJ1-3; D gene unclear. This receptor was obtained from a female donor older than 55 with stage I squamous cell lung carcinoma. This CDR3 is CASSEPATLTADTIYF. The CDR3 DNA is TGTGCCAGCAGTGAACCCGCTACTTTGACGGCGGACACCATATATTTT.